This T cell receptor beta chain was sequenced during a study of blood T cell repertoires in COVID-19 (dated by TCRdb to between 2020 and 2021). Background for the entire study: Samples from collaborators originated in the United States, Italy and Spain and spanned both the acute and convalescent phases of COVID-19. The repertoires were made available in a free public database intended to serve as a resource for research on the immune response to SARS-CoV-2. A de-identified subject ID, COVID-19 status, age in years and sex were almost always included in the sample metadata. The material from the prospective study consisted of cDNA or gDNA derived from T cells, B-cell-depleted T cells, or PBMCs. The samples were drawn from the first 160 participants of the ongoing ImmuneRACE study and from 1,254 subjects provided by 6 global collaborators. Subjects who had been exposed to COVID-19, were actively infected with it, or had recovered from it provided the deeply sampled blood TCRbeta repertoires that made up the dataset. Where HLA class I and class II types were available, the types were taken from metadata supplied by the sample provider, not from assay-based typing.

Turning to this clone: Its antigen target is currently unknown. No much larger clone exists at a distance of one base, and base qualities are not known.

Study-level results and caveats: The quantity of clinical and demographic metadata differed by source and by participant and was supplied without curation.

Collaborating institutions collected whole blood in K2EDTA tubes following their own protocols. For TCRbeta analysis, collaborator samples were shipped as frozen whole blood, as isolated PBMCs, or as DNA extracted from either sample type. TCRbeta CDR3 regions were amplified from genomic DNA by means of the immunoSEQ Assay, a bias-controlled multiplex PCR. Per the authors' processing: The number of nucleated cells in each sample was estimated from the amplification of reference gene primers within the assay. To quantify the absolute abundance of each unique TCRbeta CDR3 rearrangement, sequence reads were collapsed and filtered. For each sample, productive Simpson clonality was calculated as the square root of Simpson's diversity index over productive rearrangements. Here the immuneACCESS table is served through TCRdb, limited to in-frame sequences with V and J called. Missing clones are a known gap in these copies; in checked studies unresolved V genes cover under half, and the rest lacks a known reason. V and J calls and clone size are given by that table; D and trimming were obtained from the DNA. The sample table shows under 400,000 clones, and around 91% are seen once. Roughly 6.8% of the sample lies in the top ten.

The CDR3 numbers 15 residues from cysteine through phenylalanine. The read is trimmed to its CDR3 DNA, 45 bases read in frame from base 1. V ends up 5 bases short and J 5 bases short, with an unmatched junction base count of 9. According to the germline V gene, CDR1 reads MNHEY and CDR2 reads SVGAGI. The sequenced sample was peripheral blood. This TCR was recovered from a man aged 18 to 29 with active or convalescent COVID-19. The rearranged chain carries TRBV6-5 and TRBJ2-7, with 10 junctional bases fitting TRBD2. The CDR3 sequence is CASSKPSGGVDEQYF. Read as DNA, the sequence is TGTGCCAGCAGTAAACCCAGCGGGGGGGTGGACGAGCAGTACTTC.